The T cell receptor (beta chain) under discussion was sequenced for a study of cytomegalovirus exposure and HLA in healthy donors. A note on this clone: Antigen specificity is unknown.

Notes on the study in general: It was reportedly the case that the classifier diagnosed cytomegalovirus status with high specificity and sensitivity. Later analysis found that TCR beta chains associated with HLA were more clonally expanded than other, equally common chains.

CDR3 length equals 16 residues. The germline gives CDR1 SGHRS, CDR2 YFSETQ. Trimming left V 3 bases short and J 0 bases short, with 15 bases between. 60 Vbeta and 13 Jbeta primers were used in PCR. Authors' analysis steps: Roughly 9.9 million shared chains were among the roughly 80 million unique TCR beta chains that a later analysis counted. TCRdb keeps only in-frame clones here, not all; method: immunoSEQ multiplex PCR. Clone size and the V and J calls come from that table; the DNA yielded D and trimming. The sample lists some 80,000 clones, about four fifths occurring once. The rearrangement uses TRBV5-1 and TRBJ1-2; D perhaps matches TRBD1 (6 bases). Specimen: PBMCs. This clonotype was sampled from a man aged 40-55 years in good health and CMV-seronegative. Written as DNA, the CDR3 is TGCGCCAGCAGCTACAACAGGGATACAGCTAACTATGGCTACACCTTC. Translating it yields CASSYNRDTANYGYTF.